This T cell receptor (beta chain) was sequenced during a study of blood T cell repertoires in COVID-19. Germline V CDR1 and CDR2: MGHRA, YSYEKL. V was shortened by 0 bases and J by 3 bases, with 12 bases between the two germline ends. The CDR3 has 17 amino acids. Using immunoSEQ multiplex PCR, the repertoire was profiled, and TCRdb retains in-frame clones only, with some absent. The sample holds a few hundred thousand clones, more than 75% seen once. The chain has TRBV4-1 and TRBJ1-6; D call uncertain. The sequenced sample was peripheral blood. The receptor's source is a woman in her forties or fifties who had recovered from COVID-19. The CDR3 protein is CASSQEAPGSYNSPLHF. The CDR3 DNA reads TGCGCCAGCAGCCAAGAAGCCCCGGGTAGCTATAATTCACCCCTCCACTTT.